These 8 T cell receptor beta chains originate from one sample sequenced in a study of T cell responses to AZD1222 COVID-19 vaccine. The protocol was immunoSEQ multiplex PCR, while the TCRdb copy is restricted to in-frame clones and leaves out a portion. The repertoire holds tens of thousands of clones, with about 80% as singletons. This sample comprised peripheral blood, obtained 28 days after the second AZD1222 dose. Every receptor here comes from an adult who received the AZD1222 COVID-19 vaccine.

The chain couples TRBV7-2 to TRBJ1-1, with 9 bases aligning to TRBD1. Germline V gene lookup returns CDR1 SGHTA and CDR2 FQGNSA. J gave up 4 bases and V 5 bases, and 8 bases lay outside the gene matches. CDR3 length: 15 amino acids. CDR3 amino acids: CASSPRQGVGTEAFF. CDR3 DNA: TGTGCCAGCAGCCCACGACAGGGGGTAGGCACTGAAGCTTTCTTT.

The chain carries TRBV6-1 and TRBJ1-6; tentatively, D is TRBD1 (6 bases). V was pared by 7 bases and J by 4 bases, with 23 bases between. The CDR3 contains 18 residues. Germline V gene data show CDR1 as MNHNS and CDR2 as SASEGT. In nucleotides, the CDR3 is TGTGCCAGCACTGATAAGGGGACAACCTGGACATATAATTCACCCCTCCACTTT. It is translated as CASTDKGTTWTYNSPLHF.

The chain uses TRBV5-1 and TRBJ1-1, with 8 nucleotides matching TRBD1. The V segment lost 1 base and the J segment 4 bases; nucleotides outside the gene matches: 3. The CDR3 contains 14 residues. Germline CDR1 is SGHRS and CDR2 is YFSETQ. Here the CDR3 DNA reads TGCGCCAGCAGCTTGCAGGGGGCCATCACTGAAGCTTTCTTT. Protein: CASSLQGAITEAFF.

The V gene is TRBV12-3 or TRBV12-4, the J gene TRBJ1-3; D remains unclear. Trimming stripped 7 bases from V and 0 bases from J, with 7 bases between. This CDR3 spans 13 amino acids. The chain's CDR3 is CASTLHSGNTIYF. DNA of the CDR3: TGTGCCAGCACCCTTCACTCTGGAAACACCATATATTTT.

V usage is TRBV9 and J usage is TRBJ1-4; D is ambiguous. The CDR3 consists of 15 residues. Trimming took 0 bases from V and 1 from J, leaving 7 bases between them. The V gene's germline CDR1 is SGDLS and CDR2 YYNGEE. The chain's CDR3 is CASSVAWGTNEKLFF. CDR3 coding DNA: TGTGCCAGCAGCGTAGCCTGGGGAACTAATGAAAAACTGTTTTTT.

This clone is a singleton in its sample. The chain recombines TRBV10-1 with TRBJ2-1; no firm D call. Looked up from germline, CDR1 is WNHNN and CDR2 is SYGVQD (reference sequence). Trimming removed 5 bases from V and 8 bases from J, with 10 bases in between. This CDR3 has 12 residues. CDR3 sequence (DNA): TGCGCCAGCAGTAGAGGCGGCGATGAGCAGTTCTTC. It yields the protein CASSRGGDEQFF.

V usage is TRBV19 and J usage is TRBJ1-4, with a possible D match to TRBD1 (5 bases). CDR3 size: 15 residues. Looked up from germline, CDR1 is LNHDA and CDR2 is SQIVND (reference sequence). Trimming removed 6 bases at V and 0 bases at J, with 11 bases between. The CDR3 spells CASSTQAATNEKLFF. CDR3 DNA: TGTGCCAGTAGCACACAGGCAGCAACTAATGAAAAACTGTTTTTT. Variable domain in full (rest from reference TRBV19 and TRBJ1-4): DGGITQSPKYLFRKEGQNVTLSCEQNLNHDAMYWYRQDPGQGLRLIYYSQIVNDFQKGDIAEGYSVSREKKESFPLTVTSAQKNPTAFYLCASSTQAATNEKLFFGSGTQLSVL.

This clone was recorded once. CDR3 nucleotides: TGTGCCAGTACCCCGGGACAGGGGGCAGAGACCCAGTACTTC. Translating it yields CASTPGQGAETQYF. This chain links TRBV19 with TRBJ2-5, with TRBD1 matching over 12 bases. The ends lost 7 bases at V and 4 bases at J; junction bases unmatched: 4. The CDR3 extends over 14 amino acids. From germline, CDR1 is LNHDA and CDR2 SQIVND (reference sequence).